This T cell receptor (beta chain) was observed in a study of a mutant IDH1 vaccine in newly diagnosed glioma. Study-level information: Treatment recipients were approximately 60% male and about 40% female, and their mean age was around 40 years. Beforehand, treatment had been radiotherapy, temozolomide, or both; the majority received both.

CDR1 and CDR2 (germline): GTSNPN, SVGIG (reference sequence). V lost 0 bases and J 5 bases, leaving 13 bases between the germline ends. There are 14 residues in the CDR3. Time point denoted: baseline, week 1 (first vaccination visit). Specified treatment: pre-vaccination baseline after standard-of-care therapy. In this sample, this clone turned up a few times. Sequencing used immunoSEQ multiplex PCR; TCRdb keeps in-frame clones, though not all of them. The table records tens of thousands of clones, approximately 83% of them present only once. The sequence was collected from a woman between 45 and 60 years old with glioma. The V call is TRBV30, the J call TRBJ1-1; perhaps TRBD1 as D (6 bases). Sequenced here: PBMCs, sampled from a glioma patient treated with radiotherapy, temozolomide or both. The CDR3 region is CAWSVVGGATEAFF. In DNA, the CDR3 is TGTGCCTGGAGTGTTGTTGGGGGGGCAACTGAAGCTTTCTTT.